The 3 T cell receptor beta chains in this list originate from one sample, sequenced in a study of blood T cell repertoires in COVID-19. Clones were sequenced by immunoSEQ multiplex PCR, and TCRdb holds only the in-frame ones, with some missing. The sample records 150,000 to 200,000 clones, over 75% being singletons. Material for sequencing was PBMCs or T cells enriched from blood (not recorded which). The receptors were gathered from a man in his fifties or sixties who had recovered from COVID-19.

The genes are TRBV28 and TRBJ1-6, with 10 bases lining up with TRBD1. V was clipped by 3 bases and J by 1 base; unmatched bases: 3. Looked up from germline, CDR1 is MDHEN and CDR2 is SYDVKM. The CDR3 contains 17 residues. The CDR3 DNA follows: TGTGCCAGCAGTTTGGGACAGGGGAATTCCTATAATTCACCCCTCCACTTT. Amino acids: CASSLGQGNSYNSPLHF.

In this sample, this clone turned up many times. This chain uses TRBV29-1 with TRBJ1-3, with D hard to call. V was shortened by 3 bases and J by 4 bases, with 4 bases between the two germline ends. This CDR3 has 11 residues. Germline lookup yields CDR1 SQVTM and CDR2 ANQGSEA. The CDR3 loop is CSVETGNTIYF. CDR3 DNA: TGCAGCGTTGAGACAGGAAACACCATATATTTT.

This clone was counted a few times. This chain uses TRBV7-3 with TRBJ2-1, with a possible D match to TRBD1 (6 bases). The CDR3 loop spans 14 amino acids. The germline V and J ends were trimmed by 6 bases and 1 base, with 10 bases remaining between them. Germline-derived CDR1 and CDR2 are SGHTA and FQGTGA. CDR3 nucleotides: TGTGCCAGCAGGAGGGACACGTCCTACAATGAGCAGTTCTTC. Amino acids: CASRRDTSYNEQFF.